These T cell receptor beta chains were read from a single sample in a study of early T cells in non-severe SARS-CoV-2 infection. Using its own MiXCR run on the 5' RACE reads, TCRdb lists one record per CDR3 protein. The sample includes 80,000 or so distinct CDR3 sequences, around 12% of them seen just once. The sequenced sample was whole blood. These receptors were collected from an adult who was a healthcare worker with PCR-confirmed SARS-CoV-2 infection or an uninfected control (not recorded which). The CDR3 runs from the conserved cysteine through the conserved F or W. A D gene is named only where the DNA matches it firmly. Clone size is given for some rows only: seen once, a few or many times, or a class if the clone is expanded.

d_call	v_call	j_call	clone_size	cdr3_nt	cdr3_aa
TRBD1	TRBV5-1	TRBJ2-5	many	TGCGCCAGCAGCCCAGGACAGGTCCAAGAGACCCAGTACTTC	CASSPGQVQETQYF
TRBD1	TRBV28	TRBJ1-1	NA	TGTGCCAGCAGTCTTACAGGGGGTCCGAACACTGAAGCTTTCTTT	CASSLTGGPNTEAFF
NA	TRBV20-1	TRBJ2-3	few	TGCAGTGCTAGAATTCTAGCAATCACAGATACGCAGTATTTT	CSARILAITDTQYF
NA	TRBV6-1	TRBJ2-1	many	TGTGCCAGCAGTCGGGTGAGCTCCTACAATGAGCAGTTCTTC	CASSRVSSYNEQFF
TRBD2	TRBV9	TRBJ2-3	many	TGTGCCAGCAGCCAACTAGCGGGAGCGGTAGATACGCAGTATTTT	CASSQLAGAVDTQYF
NA	TRBV3-1	TRBJ2-1	NA	TGTGCCAGCAGCCTGTCTAGCGCTTACAATGAGCAGTTCTTC	CASSLSSAYNEQFF
NA	TRBV7-3	TRBJ2-1	few	TGTGCCAGCAGCCTGGTACCCCGCCTGGAAGCGGGCATCAATGAGCAGTTCTTC	CASSLVPRLEAGINEQFF
NA	TRBV29-1	TRBJ2-3	NA	TGCAGCCTTCGAGGTGGGGGAATCACAGATACGCAGTATTTT	CSLRGGGITDTQYF
TRBD1	TRBV3-1	TRBJ1-1	NA	TGTGCCAGCAGCCGGACAGGGAAAGCTGAAGCTTTCTTT	CASSRTGKAEAFF
NA	TRBV3-1	TRBJ2-2	NA	TGTGCCAGCACCCTTTCGAGTGGGGAATCCGGGGAGCTGTTTTTT	CASTLSSGESGELFF
NA	TRBV7-6	TRBJ2-7	many	TGTGCCAGCAGCTTAGGCGAATTCGCCGAGCAGTACTTC	CASSLGEFAEQYF
NA	TRBV6-5	TRBJ1-1	many	TGTGCCAGCAGTTACGAGTTGAACACTGAAGCTTTCTTT	CASSYELNTEAFF
TRBD1	TRBV3-1	TRBJ2-7	few	TGTGCCAGCAGCGCCACGACAGGGGGCGGTTCATACGAGCAGTACTTC	CASSATTGGGSYEQYF
NA	TRBV2	TRBJ2-2	NA	TGTGCCAGCAGTACTACTTTGGGAGGCGGGGAGCTGTTTTTT	CASSTTLGGGELFF
NA	TRBV6-1	TRBJ2-3	NA	TGTGCCAGCGGTGAAGGTCGGGGGTTGCCAGATACGCAGTATTTT	CASGEGRGLPDTQYF
NA	TRBV7-9	TRBJ2-7	many	TGTGCCAGCAGCTTAGGGGGGAGAGCCACCTACGAGCAGTACTTC	CASSLGGRATYEQYF
TRBD1	TRBV7-9	TRBJ2-7	NA	TGTGCCAGCAGCGCGGGACAGGCCTTCTACGAGCAGTACTTC	CASSAGQAFYEQYF
TRBD2	TRBV20-1	TRBJ2-2	once	TGCAGTGCTAGAGATCTCAGCGGGAGCCCCAACACCGGGGAGCTGTTTTTT	CSARDLSGSPNTGELFF
NA	TRBV2	TRBJ2-1	many	TGTGCCAGCAGCAGTGGGCACAATGAGCAGTTCTTC	CASSSGHNEQFF
NA	TRBV3-2	TRBJ2-1	NA	TGTGCCAGCAGCACTCCCGGGATTTCCTCCTACAATGAGCAGTTCTTC	CASSTPGISSYNEQFF
NA	TRBV14	TRBJ2-7	few	TGTGCCAGCAGCCAATACGCGGCCGAGCAGTACTTC	CASSQYAAEQYF
NA	TRBV2	TRBJ2-5	NA	TGTGCCAGCAATGGGGGAGTGGAAGAGACCCAGTACTTC	CASNGGVEETQYF
TRBD2	TRBV30	TRBJ2-1	few	TGTGCCTGGAGGGGACTAGCGTCCAATGAGCAGTTCTTC	CAWRGLASNEQFF
NA	TRBV28	TRBJ1-5	few	TGTGCCAGCACCTGGGACAATGATCAGCCCCAGCATTTT	CASTWDNDQPQHF
NA	TRBV20-1	TRBJ2-7	NA	TGCAGTGCACGAAAAAGGGGCAGTATCTACGAGCAGTACTTC	CSARKRGSIYEQYF
TRBD2	TRBV5-1	TRBJ2-1	NA	TGCGCCAGCAGCCCCTCCCGGGGGGACAATGAGCAGTTCTTC	CASSPSRGDNEQFF
NA	TRBV5-1	TRBJ2-5	few	TGCGCCAGCAGCCCTGTCGGCGGTATGGAGACCCAGTACTTC	CASSPVGGMETQYF
TRBD2	TRBV7-2	TRBJ2-5	NA	TGTGCCAGCCAATTGAATACGGGAGGACTCCAAGAGACCCAGTACTTC	CASQLNTGGLQETQYF
TRBD1	TRBV5-1	TRBJ1-1	few	TGCGCCAGCAGCTTGGACAGGGGGAACACTGAAGCTTTCTTT	CASSLDRGNTEAFF
NA	TRBV11-2	TRBJ2-6	NA	TGTGCCAGCAGCTTATTACGGGACTCTGGGGCCAACGTCCTGACTTTC	CASSLLRDSGANVLTF
NA	TRBV7-3	TRBJ2-3	many	TGTGCCAGCAGCTATTTAGCTGCAGATACGCAGTATTTT	CASSYLAADTQYF
NA	TRBV29-1	TRBJ2-1	many	TGCAGCGTTGTCGTCAGGAGCTCCTACAATGAGCAGTTCTTC	CSVVVRSSYNEQFF
NA	TRBV6-5	TRBJ1-5	few	TGTGCCAGCAGTTACTCCTGGCAGGGCGGTCAGCCCCAGCATTTT	CASSYSWQGGQPQHF
NA	TRBV6-1	TRBJ2-1	many	TGTGCCAGCAGTGAGTTCGTATATAGCTCCTACAATGAGCAGTTCTTC	CASSEFVYSSYNEQFF